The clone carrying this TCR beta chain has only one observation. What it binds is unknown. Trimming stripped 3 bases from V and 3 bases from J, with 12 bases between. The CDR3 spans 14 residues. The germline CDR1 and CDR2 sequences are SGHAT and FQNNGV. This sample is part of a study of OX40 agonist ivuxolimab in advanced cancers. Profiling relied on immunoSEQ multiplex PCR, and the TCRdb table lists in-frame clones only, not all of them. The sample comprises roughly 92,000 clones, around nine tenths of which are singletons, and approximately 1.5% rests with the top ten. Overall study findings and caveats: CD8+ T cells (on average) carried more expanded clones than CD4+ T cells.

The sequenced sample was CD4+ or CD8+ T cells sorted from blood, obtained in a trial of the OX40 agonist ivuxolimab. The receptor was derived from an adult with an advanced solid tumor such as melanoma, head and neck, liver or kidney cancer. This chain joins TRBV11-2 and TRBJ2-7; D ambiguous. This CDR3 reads CASSLDQRLYEQYF. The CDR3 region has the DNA TGTGCCAGCAGCTTGGACCAACGGCTCTACGAGCAGTACTTC.